Below are 25 T cell receptor beta chains sequenced from a single sample in a study of TIL therapy for anti-PD-1-resistant metastatic lung cancer. Sequencing used immunoSEQ v3. Clones were read by immunoSEQ multiplex PCR, and TCRdb kept only the in-frame ones, dropping some. The data hold tens of thousands of clones, with about two thirds observed a single time. Time point of the sample: pre-treatment sample, taken before nivolumab and TIL therapy. The tumor samples were excised metastases, mostly pleural nodules or supraclavicular lymph nodes. Sequencing used tumor tissue, obtained at baseline. The receptors derive from a person between 25 and 79 years old with non-small cell lung cancer.

V is TRBV11-3 and J is TRBJ2-7; the D is unclear. V was pared by 0 bases and J by 3 bases, with 6 bases between. Germline assignment: CDR1 SGHNT and CDR2 YENEEA. CDR3 length: 13 amino acids. The CDR3 DNA follows: TGTGCCAGCAGCTTAGAGCCGGGCTACGAGCAGTACTTC. Amino acids: CASSLEPGYEQYF.

This sequence joins TRBV9 and TRBJ2-7, with D uncertain. Per the germline V gene, CDR1 is SGDLS and CDR2 is YYNGEE. This CDR3 has 14 residues. V gave up 4 bases and J gave up 6 bases, with 17 bases separating them. CDR3 sequence reads: CASSPLVLPSEQYF. The DNA of the CDR3 is TGTGCCAGCAGCCCCTTAGTCCTACCCTCCGAGCAGTACTTC.

The V call is TRBV7-9, the J call TRBJ1-1; no clear D. The CDR3 length is 13 residues. Per the germline V gene, CDR1 is SEHNR and CDR2 is FQNEAQ (reference sequence). Trimming left V 6 bases short and J 8 bases short, with 16 bases between. CDR3 DNA: TGTGCCAGCAGGCTTCAGTCCCGAGGGGAAGCTTTCTTT. This codes for CASRLQSRGEAFF.

The rearrangement joins TRBV6-1 to TRBJ1-6, with D uncertain. Germline loops: CDR1 MNHNS, CDR2 SASEGT. The CDR3 is 15 amino acids. V lost 11 bases and J lost 5, with 19 bases in between. The CDR3 sequence is CAGRRSLQDNSPLHF. DNA of the CDR3: TGTGCCGGACGTCGGAGCCTTCAGGATAATTCACCCCTCCACTTT.

The V call is TRBV7-2, the J call TRBJ1-2; 7 bases align to TRBD1. The CDR3 length is 13 residues. Looked up from germline, CDR1 is SGHTA and CDR2 is FQGNSA. The V and J ends lost 6 bases and 5 bases, in that order; junction bases with no gene match: 6. The CDR3 coding sequence is TGTGCCAGCAGACCAGACAGGGTTTATGGCTACACCTTC. Protein product: CASRPDRVYGYTF.

V is TRBV5-1 and J is TRBJ1-4; 7 bases align to TRBD1. Germline V CDR1 and CDR2: SGHRS, YFSETQ. The J segment lost 8 bases and the V segment lost 4 bases, leaving 8 bases of the junction unmatched. This CDR3 spans 14 amino acids. DNA of the CDR3: TGCGCCAGCAGCGTATTTGACAGGGAGGAAAAACTGTTTTTT. Amino acids: CASSVFDREEKLFF.

V gene TRBV19 combines with J gene TRBJ1-5; unclear D gene. V shed 5 bases and J shed 7 bases, with 18 bases lying between them. This CDR3 has 15 amino acids. The germline V gene has CDR1 LNHDA and CDR2 SQIVND (reference sequence). CDR3 in amino acids: CASSLSGDTRQPQHF. The CDR3 bases are TGTGCCAGTAGTCTCTCTGGTGACACACGACAGCCCCAGCATTTT.

This clone was counted only a few times. This sequence joins TRBV5-5 and TRBJ2-2; D possibly corresponds to TRBD2 (5 bases). Trimming removed 2 bases from V and 13 bases from J, with 18 bases in between. The germline V gene has CDR1 SGHKS and CDR2 YYEKEE (reference sequence). CDR3 length: 14 amino acids. CDR3 protein: CASSFSPEGRRLFF. The CDR3 DNA sequence: TGTGCCAGCAGCTTCTCCCCTGAGGGAAGGAGGCTGTTTTTT.

The CDR3 coding sequence is TGTGCCAGCAGTGCCGGGACCCCCGGAGCCACAGATACGCAGTATTTT. Translated, it gives CASSAGTPGATDTQYF. The chain couples TRBV2 to TRBJ2-3; D may correspond to TRBD1 or TRBD2 (5 bases each). Per the germline V gene, CDR1 is SNHLY and CDR2 is FYNNEI. The V and J ends lost 4 bases and 2 bases respectively, with 16 bases between them. This CDR3 comprises 16 residues.

J is TRBJ2-5 and V is TRBV15, with TRBD2 identical over 7 bases. The V gene end was trimmed by 6 bases and the J gene end by 5 bases; junction bases not matched to a gene: 12. The CDR3 consists of 15 residues. Germline CDR1 reads LNHNV; CDR2 reads YYDKDF (reference sequence). The CDR3 nucleotides read TGTGCCACCAGTTTGCCCACCGTCGGGGGGGAGACCCAGTACTTC. Protein sequence: CATSLPTVGGETQYF.

The J gene is TRBJ1-1, the V gene TRBV19; 8 bases line up with TRBD1. Germline CDR1 and CDR2: LNHDA and SQIVND (reference sequence). After removal of 7 bases from V and 1 base from J, the junction contained 2 bases not matched to a gene. CDR3 length equals 13 residues. The CDR3 DNA follows: TGTGCCAGTACCGACAGGGGGAACACTGAAGCTTTCTTT. Residues: CASTDRGNTEAFF.

The rearrangement links TRBV19 to TRBJ1-2, with a weak D call TRBD1 (6 bases). This CDR3 spans 13 amino acids. Germline CDR1 reads LNHDA; CDR2 reads SQIVND (reference sequence). Trimming took 0 bases from V and 7 from J, leaving 9 bases between them. The CDR3 here is CASSIDLDSGYTF. The CDR3 coding sequence is TGTGCCAGTAGTATAGATCTGGACAGTGGCTACACCTTC.

In this sample, this clone turned up a few times. The V gene is TRBV6-1, the J gene TRBJ1-4; D is possibly TRBD1 (6 bases). Germline CDR1 is MNHNS and CDR2 is SASEGT. CDR3 length: 15 residues. V was shortened by 4 bases and J by 2 bases, with 11 bases between the two germline ends. CDR3 in amino acids: CASSASGVTNEKLFF. CDR3 nucleotide sequence: TGTGCCAGCAGTGCTTCAGGGGTTACTAATGAAAAACTGTTTTTT.

This rearrangement joins TRBV19 to TRBJ1-2; no clear D. The V end lost 1 base, the J end lost 0 bases, and 9 bases lay between the germline ends. Germline values: CDR1 LNHDA, CDR2 SQIVND (reference sequence). The CDR3 runs to 15 residues. The CDR3: CASSIVAATNYGYTF. The CDR3 region has the DNA TGTGCCAGTAGTATAGTGGCAGCCACTAACTATGGCTACACCTTC.

The rearrangement joins TRBV6-5 to TRBJ2-7; no clear D. CDR3 length: 14 residues. Germline V gene sequence: CDR1 MNHEY, CDR2 SVGAGI. The ends were cut back, 0 bases at V and 1 base at J, with 7 bases in the middle. In nucleotides, the CDR3 is TGTGCCAGCAGTTACTCTAGCAGATCCTACGAGCAGTACTTC. Translation gives CASSYSSRSYEQYF.

The chain carries TRBV7-8 and TRBJ1-4; TRBD1 might be the D (6 bases). Trimming left V 3 bases short and J 5 bases short, with 10 bases between. Germline CDR1 SGHVS, CDR2 FQNEAQ. This CDR3 has 14 amino acids. The CDR3 nucleotides are TGTGCCAGCAGCTTGACAGGATGGAATGAAAAACTGTTTTTT. Its protein product is CASSLTGWNEKLFF. The full variable domain, completed using reference TRBV7-8 and TRBJ1-4, is GAGVSQSPRYKVAKRGQDVALRCDPISGHVSLFWYQQALGQGPEFLTYFQNEAQLDKSGLPSDRFFAERPEGSVSTLKIQRTQQEDSAVYLCASSLTGWNEKLFFGSGTQLSVL.

Turning to this clone: At one end the junction does not follow the germline gene, possibly because of a read error. This chain uses TRBV11-2 with TRBJ1-1; D is perhaps TRBD1 (5 bases). Germline V gene sequence: CDR1 SGHAT, CDR2 FQNNGV. CDR3 length equals 12 residues. The CDR3 here is CASSLQVPFVTF. CDR3 DNA: TGTGCCAGCAGCCTACAGGTCCCTTTCGTTACCTTT.

The chain links TRBV5-4 to TRBJ1-2, with D possibly matching TRBD1 (5 bases). V was trimmed by 4 bases and J by 6 bases, leaving 16 bases between them. Germline lookup yields CDR1 SGHNT and CDR2 YYREEE (reference sequence). The CDR3 totals 14 residues. CDR3 residues: CASSPTLTAHGYTF. Written as DNA, the CDR3 is TGTGCCAGCAGCCCCACCCTGACAGCACATGGCTACACCTTC.

The rearrangement uses TRBV5-4 and TRBJ2-7; possible D gene TRBD1, 8 bases. Germline V gene lookup returns CDR1 SGHNT and CDR2 YYREEE (reference sequence). Trimming took 0 bases from V and 5 from J, leaving 15 bases between them. The CDR3 totals 15 residues. CDR3 in DNA: TGTGCCAGCAGCTTGGATAGGACAGGGAGGGACGAGCAGTACTTC. This codes for CASSLDRTGRDEQYF.

The gene calls are TRBV18 and TRBJ1-1; D may be TRBD1 (5 bases). V lost 3 bases to trimming and J lost 9 bases, with 11 bases between them. This CDR3 region has 12 residues. In germline, CDR1 is KGHSH, CDR2 LQKENI. CDR3 residues: CASSPDQGKAFF. In DNA, the CDR3 is TGTGCCAGCTCACCCGATCAGGGAAAAGCTTTCTTT.

The V gene is TRBV5-4, the J gene TRBJ2-7; 8 bases map to TRBD2. Germline V CDR1 and CDR2: SGHNT, YYREEE (reference sequence). V lost 5 bases, J lost 6 bases, and 10 bases stayed unmatched. CDR3 size: 14 residues. CDR3 sequence reads: CASSQTGGPGEQYF. The CDR3 nucleotides read TGTGCCAGCAGTCAGACGGGAGGGCCAGGCGAGCAGTACTTC.

This sequence joins TRBV6-1 and TRBJ1-2; maybe TRBD1 (5 bases). Germline V lookup: CDR1 MNHNS, CDR2 SASEGT. CDR3 length: 14 residues. The V end was cut by 4 bases, the J end by 6 bases, with 15 bases between. CDR3: CASSGDFGGNGYTF. The CDR3, as DNA: TGTGCCAGCAGTGGGGATTTTGGGGGGAATGGCTACACCTTC.

The rearrangement links TRBV5-3 to TRBJ1-5; D is unresolved. TRBV5-3 is noted as an ORF with a role that remains uncertain. The CDR3 totals 15 residues. Trimming stripped 2 bases from V and 4 bases from J, with 13 bases between. CDR3 sequence (DNA): TGTGCCAGAAGCTTTGCACGGACCGAAAATCAGCCCCAGCATTTT. It encodes CARSFARTENQPQHF.

The chain joins TRBV6-4 to TRBJ2-1; a possible D gene is TRBD1 (5 bases). CDR3 length: 14 residues. The germline V and J ends were trimmed by 3 bases and 6 bases, with 12 bases remaining between them. Germline-derived CDR1 and CDR2 are MRHNA and SNTAGT. Written as DNA, the CDR3 is TGTGCCAGCAGTGAAGATATGCAGGGCAATGAGCAGTTCTTC. The encoded protein is CASSEDMQGNEQFF.

This clone was counted only a few times. This chain links TRBV10-3 with TRBJ1-5; 7 nucleotides line up with TRBD1. In germline, CDR1 is ENHRY, CDR2 SYGVKD. J gave up 3 bases and V 8 bases, and 7 bases lay outside the gene matches. The CDR3 covers 14 residues. Here the CDR3 reads CAIAQTGDNQPQHF. Here the CDR3 DNA reads TGTGCCATCGCGCAAACAGGGGACAATCAGCCCCAGCATTTT.